The table lists the clone carrying this TCR beta chain with a count of one. Its antigen is still unknown. The CDR3 totals 16 residues. CDR1 is LGHNA, CDR2 YNFKEQ, per germline. The germline V and J ends were trimmed by 1 base and 5 bases, with 15 bases remaining between them. This specimen comes from a study of shared clonotypes between healthy human individuals. The protocol was immunoSEQ multiplex PCR, while the TCRdb copy is restricted to in-frame clones and leaves out a portion. The data show millions of clones, with more than 80% seen just once and 0.39% held by the top ten. Study-level points and caveats: Naive subsets typically showed greater estimated richness than memory subsets.

Sample: naive CD4+ T cells from PBMCs. Regarding subset: CD45RA+ positively selected. The chain joins TRBV4-2 to TRBJ2-1; D is possibly TRBD2 (5 bases). The sequence derives from a man aged 18-30 years in good health. Some clones in this sample may be carry-over from other donors' samples. CDR3 nucleotide sequence: TGTGCCAGCAGCCAAGCCCGGCTAGCCCCAAACAATGAGCAGTTCTTC. Translation: CASSQARLAPNNEQFF.